This T cell receptor (beta chain) was sequenced for a study of metastatic and nonmetastatic thyroid tumors. Study-wide context: Repertoires of blood and of tissue (tumor or nodule) from malignant and benign thyroid patients were compared.

This CDR3 has 13 residues. Germline V gene sequence: CDR1 LGHNT, CDR2 FRNRAP. Trimming cost V 3 bases and J 3 bases; bases outside gene matches: 1. This clone was found many times. Patients had received no treatment of any kind before thyroid surgery. From the PCR reads, TCRdb re-called clones with MiXCR. The repertoire holds 25,000 to 30,000 clones, over 12% seen once, with around 16% in the top ten. The chain links TRBV12-5 to TRBJ1-1, with 7 positions matching TRBD1. This receptor was obtained from a male donor with papillary thyroid cancer or a benign thyroid nodule (not recorded which). Some clones in this sample may be carry-over from other donors' samples. Sequenced: blood. The CDR3 DNA reads TGTGCTAGTGGTTTAACAGGGGACACTGAAGCTTTCTTT. Protein product: CASGLTGDTEAFF.